This passage covers 9 T cell receptor beta chains from one sample sequenced in a study of T cells in Graves' hyperthyroidism and ophthalmopathy. RNA transcripts were the template for amplifying TCR beta CDR3 regions. A first-round RT-PCR of the TCR CDR3 used the HTBI primer set. TCRdb passed the multiplex PCR reads through MiXCR, listing each CDR3 protein once. The table has a few hundred thousand distinct CDR3 sequences, approximately 23% seen once. The material sequenced was blood. These receptor sequences come from a woman aged 70-85 years with Graves' ophthalmopathy.

This clonotype was observed many times. The chain couples TRBV10-3 to TRBJ1-1; D possibly corresponds to TRBD1 (6 bases). Trimming stripped 6 bases from V and 2 bases from J, with 10 bases between. Germline CDR1 ENHRY, CDR2 SYGVKD. The CDR3 is made up of 13 amino acids. CDR3: CAIRRQENTEAFF. CDR3 DNA sequence: TGTGCCATCAGAAGACAGGAAAACACTGAAGCTTTCTTT.

This clonotype has more than one count but fewer than ten. This chain links TRBV6-1 with TRBJ1-3; 7 bases line up with TRBD1. Germline V gives CDR1 MNHNS, CDR2 SASEGT. The junction had 5 bases not matched to a gene; V was cut back by 3 bases and J by 0 bases. The CDR3 runs to 16 residues. The CDR3 loop reads CASSDQGGTSGNTIYF. CDR3 coding DNA: TGTGCCAGCAGTGATCAGGGGGGGACCTCTGGAAACACCATATATTTT.

This clonotype has at least ten counts. V usage is TRBV2 and J usage is TRBJ2-1, with a weak D call TRBD1 (5 bases). The V gene's germline CDR1 is SNHLY and CDR2 FYNNEI. V lost 7 bases to trimming and J lost 9 bases, with 16 bases between them. This CDR3 region has 13 residues. The DNA for the CDR3 is TGTGCCAGCAATTTCCAGGGTGCCGCTGAGCAGTTCTTC. The encoded protein is CASNFQGAAEQFF.

Many counts were recorded for this clonotype. CDR3 DNA: TGTGCCAGCAGTGAAGAGCGGCTACAACTCACAGATACGCAGTATTTT. It yields the protein CASSEERLQLTDTQYF. The chain recombines TRBV2 with TRBJ2-3; tentatively, D is TRBD2 (5 bases). Trimming removed 1 base at V and 2 bases at J, with 13 bases between. The CDR3 loop spans 16 amino acids. CDR1 SNHLY and CDR2 FYNNEI come from the germline V gene.

Comment on this clonotype: A much larger clone lies one base from this, so it may be a read error. The gene calls are TRBV12-3 or TRBV12-4 and TRBJ1-5; 9 nucleotides agree with TRBD1. The CDR3 is made up of 14 amino acids. Trimming took 6 bases from V and 9 from J; bases not matched to a gene: 9. The CDR3 region is CASSGDRGNRPQHF. As DNA, the CDR3 is TGTGCCAGCAGCGGTGACAGGGGGAACCGGCCCCAGCATTTT.

To note about this clonotype: This may be a read error, as it is one base from a much larger clone. The genes are TRBV7-2 and TRBJ2-7; 8 bases align to TRBD1. The ends lost 3 bases at V and 5 bases at J; junction bases unmatched: 3. Germline loops: CDR1 SGHTA, CDR2 FQGNSA. The length of the CDR3 is 13 residues. The CDR3 spells CASSLRTGNEQYF. For the CDR3, the DNA is TGTGCCAGCAGCTTGAGGACAGGGAACGAGCAGTACTTC.

The chain couples TRBV6-2 or TRBV6-3 to TRBJ2-1; TRBD1 matches 8 bases. CDR3 length: 13 residues. CDR1 and CDR2 (germline): MNHEY, SVGEGT. The V gene end was trimmed by 5 bases and the J gene end by 9 bases; junction bases not matched to a gene: 6. CDR3 coding DNA: TGTGCCAGCAGTACCGACAGGGGTGGTGAGCAGTTCTTC. It is translated as CASSTDRGGEQFF.

The rearrangement links TRBV5-6 to TRBJ2-1; 8 bases fit TRBD2. Germline CDR1 SGHDT, CDR2 YYEEEE. The CDR3 length is 16 residues. After removal of 2 bases from V and 8 bases from J, the junction contained 12 bases not matched to a gene. DNA for the CDR3: TGTGCCAGCAGCTTCCGGAGCGGGAGCGGGGTTTATGAGCAGTTCTTC. Its translation is CASSFRSGSGVYEQFF.

Only a few counts were recorded for this clonotype. The chain links TRBV30 to TRBJ1-1, with TRBD1 matching over 8 bases. V shed 3 bases, J shed 0 bases, and the junction held 0 bases outside the gene matches. The CDR3 is 13 residues long. CDR1 and CDR2 (germline): GTSNPN, SVGIG (reference sequence). CDR3 sequence reads: CAWRDRVNTEAFF. CDR3 DNA sequence: TGTGCCTGGAGGGACAGGGTGAACACTGAAGCTTTCTTT.